The next 3 T cell receptor beta chains were all read from a single sample in a study of human T cells and chemical hapten exposure. Documented time point: healthy volunteer bleed at 2 weeks. Total RNA was extracted from unfractionated whole blood. TCRdb re-derived calls from the RACE reads in MiXCR, one entry per CDR3 protein. The profile shows around 130,000 distinct CDR3 sequences, about 9% of them singletons. Sequenced material: whole blood. These receptors all stem from a male donor in good health. Some clones in this sample may be carry-over from other donors' samples.

V gene TRBV7-3 combines with J gene TRBJ2-7; D remains ambiguous. The CDR3 has 13 amino acids. Germline V CDR1 and CDR2: SGHTA, FQGTGA. V was cut by 2 bases and J by 6 bases, with 11 bases left in between. The CDR3: CASSLLAWSEQYF. The CDR3 DNA is TGTGCCAGCAGCTTATTGGCGTGGAGCGAGCAGTACTTC.

This clonotype was counted a few times. The chain is built from TRBV14 and TRBJ2-7; TRBD1 might be the D (6 bases). V gave up 0 bases and J gave up 0 bases, with 15 bases separating them. The CDR3 consists of 17 residues. Per germline, CDR1 SGHDN and CDR2 FVKESK. CDR3 DNA sequence: TGTGCCAGCAGCCAAGATGTTGGAACAGGGCACTCCTACGAGCAGTACTTC. Encoded protein: CASSQDVGTGHSYEQYF.

This clonotype was detected many times. The chain is built from TRBV27 and TRBJ1-6; 8 positions match TRBD1. The length of the CDR3 is 17 residues. Germline trimming cut 5 bases from V and 9 bases from J; bases unmatched to any gene: 15. The germline CDR1 and CDR2 sequences are MNHEY and SMNVEV (reference sequence). CDR3 protein: CASSPGQASVIGSPLHF. DNA for the CDR3: TGTGCCAGCAGTCCGGGACAGGCCAGCGTAATAGGTTCACCCCTCCACTTT.